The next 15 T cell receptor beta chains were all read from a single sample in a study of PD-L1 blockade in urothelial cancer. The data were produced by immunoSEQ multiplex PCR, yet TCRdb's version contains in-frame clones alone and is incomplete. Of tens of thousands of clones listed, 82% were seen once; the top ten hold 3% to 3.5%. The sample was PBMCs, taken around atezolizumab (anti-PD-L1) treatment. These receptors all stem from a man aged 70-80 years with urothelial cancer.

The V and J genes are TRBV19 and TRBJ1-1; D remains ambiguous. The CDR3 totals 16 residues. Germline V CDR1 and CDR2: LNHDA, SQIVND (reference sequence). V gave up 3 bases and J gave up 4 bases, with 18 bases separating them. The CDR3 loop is CASSIVQGARGTEAFF. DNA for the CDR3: TGTGCCAGTAGTATCGTTCAAGGAGCCCGGGGCACTGAAGCTTTCTTT.

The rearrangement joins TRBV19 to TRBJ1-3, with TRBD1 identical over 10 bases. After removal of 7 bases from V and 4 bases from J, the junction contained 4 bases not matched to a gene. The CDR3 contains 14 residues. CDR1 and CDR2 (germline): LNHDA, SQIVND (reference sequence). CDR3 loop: CASISTGGGNTIYF. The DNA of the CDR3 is TGTGCCAGTATCTCGACAGGGGGCGGAAACACCATATATTTT.

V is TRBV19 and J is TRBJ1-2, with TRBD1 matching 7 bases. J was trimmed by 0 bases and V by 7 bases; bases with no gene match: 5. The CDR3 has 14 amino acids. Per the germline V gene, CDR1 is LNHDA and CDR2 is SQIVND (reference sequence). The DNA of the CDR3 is TGTGCCAGTATAGGGGACAGAACTAACTATGGCTACACCTTC. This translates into CASIGDRTNYGYTF.

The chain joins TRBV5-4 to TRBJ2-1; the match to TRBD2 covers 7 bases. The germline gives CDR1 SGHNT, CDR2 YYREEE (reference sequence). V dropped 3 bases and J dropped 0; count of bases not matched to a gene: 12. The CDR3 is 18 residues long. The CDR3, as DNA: TGTGCCAGCAGCTCCGGGGTAACAAGCGGGATCTCCTACAATGAGCAGTTCTTC. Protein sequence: CASSSGVTSGISYNEQFF.

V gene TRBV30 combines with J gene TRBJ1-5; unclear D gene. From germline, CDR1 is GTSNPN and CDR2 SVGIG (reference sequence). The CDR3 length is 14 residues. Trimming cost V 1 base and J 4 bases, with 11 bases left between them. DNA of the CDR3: TGTGCCTGGAGTGGACCTAGCGCAAATCAGCCCCAGCATTTT. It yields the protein CAWSGPSANQPQHF.

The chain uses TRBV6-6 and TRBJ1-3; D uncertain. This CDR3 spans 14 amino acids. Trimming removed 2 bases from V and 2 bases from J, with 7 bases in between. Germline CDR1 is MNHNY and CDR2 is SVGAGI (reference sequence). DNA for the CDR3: TGTGCCAGCAGTTACCGCGGGGCTGGAAACACCATATATTTT. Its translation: CASSYRGAGNTIYF.

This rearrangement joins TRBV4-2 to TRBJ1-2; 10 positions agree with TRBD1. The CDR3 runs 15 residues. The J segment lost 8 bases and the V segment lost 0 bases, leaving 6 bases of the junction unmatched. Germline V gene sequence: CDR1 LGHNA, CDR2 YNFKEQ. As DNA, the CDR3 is TGTGCCAGCAGCCAAGAAAGGGACAGGGGCCAAGGCTACACCTTC. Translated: CASSQERDRGQGYTF.

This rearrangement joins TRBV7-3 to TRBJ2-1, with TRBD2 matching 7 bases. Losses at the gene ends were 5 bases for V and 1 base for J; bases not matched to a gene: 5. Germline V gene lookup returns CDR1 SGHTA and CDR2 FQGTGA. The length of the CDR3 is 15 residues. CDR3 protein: CASSPPGGSYNEQFF. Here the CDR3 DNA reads TGTGCCAGCAGCCCGCCGGGGGGTTCCTACAATGAGCAGTTCTTC.

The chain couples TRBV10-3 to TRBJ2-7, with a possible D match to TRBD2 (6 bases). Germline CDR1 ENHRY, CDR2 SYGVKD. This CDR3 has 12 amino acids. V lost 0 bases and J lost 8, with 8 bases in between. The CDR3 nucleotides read TGTGCCATCAGTGAGTCGGAGGGTAAGCAGTACTTC. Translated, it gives CAISESEGKQYF.

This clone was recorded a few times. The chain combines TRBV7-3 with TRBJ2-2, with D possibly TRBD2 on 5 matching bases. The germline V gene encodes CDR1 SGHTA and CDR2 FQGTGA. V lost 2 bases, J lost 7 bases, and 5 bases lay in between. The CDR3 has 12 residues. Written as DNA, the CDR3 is TGTGCCAGCAGCTTAGACTACGGGGAGCTGTTTTTT. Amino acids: CASSLDYGELFF.

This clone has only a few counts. The CDR3 region has the DNA TGTGCCAGCAGTCTGGCCGGGACAGGGTATTCACCCCTCCACTTT. The encoded protein is CASSLAGTGYSPLHF. The chain couples TRBV2 to TRBJ1-6, with 9 bases fitting TRBD1. With 5 bases clipped from V and 8 bases from J, the junction kept 7 bases outside the gene matches. The CDR3 consists of 15 residues. The germline gives CDR1 SNHLY, CDR2 FYNNEI.

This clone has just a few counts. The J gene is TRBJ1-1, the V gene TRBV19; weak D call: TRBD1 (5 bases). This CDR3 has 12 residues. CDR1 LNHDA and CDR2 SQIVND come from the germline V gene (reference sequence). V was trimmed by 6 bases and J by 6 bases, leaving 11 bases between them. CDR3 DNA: TGTGCCAGTAGACGGGGGGGTGCTGAAGCTTTCTTT. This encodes CASRRGGAEAFF.

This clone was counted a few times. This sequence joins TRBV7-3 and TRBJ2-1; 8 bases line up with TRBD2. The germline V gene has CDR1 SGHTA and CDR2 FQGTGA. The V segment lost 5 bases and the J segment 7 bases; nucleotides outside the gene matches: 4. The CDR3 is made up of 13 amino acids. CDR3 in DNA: TGTGCCAGCAGCGGGGCGGGAGGAAATGAGCAGTTCTTC. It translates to CASSGAGGNEQFF.

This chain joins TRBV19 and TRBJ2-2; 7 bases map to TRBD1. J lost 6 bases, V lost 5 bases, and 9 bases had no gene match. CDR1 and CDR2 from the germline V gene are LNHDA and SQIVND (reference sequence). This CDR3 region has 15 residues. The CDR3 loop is CASSSTGTAAGELFF. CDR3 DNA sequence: TGTGCCAGTAGTTCCACAGGGACAGCTGCCGGGGAGCTGTTTTTT.

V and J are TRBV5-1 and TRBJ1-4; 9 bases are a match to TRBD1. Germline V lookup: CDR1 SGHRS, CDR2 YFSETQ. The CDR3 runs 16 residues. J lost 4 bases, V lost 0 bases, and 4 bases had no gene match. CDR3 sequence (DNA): TGCGCCAGCAGCTTGGGGCCGACAGGGGGTAATGAAAAACTGTTTTTT. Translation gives CASSLGPTGGNEKLFF.